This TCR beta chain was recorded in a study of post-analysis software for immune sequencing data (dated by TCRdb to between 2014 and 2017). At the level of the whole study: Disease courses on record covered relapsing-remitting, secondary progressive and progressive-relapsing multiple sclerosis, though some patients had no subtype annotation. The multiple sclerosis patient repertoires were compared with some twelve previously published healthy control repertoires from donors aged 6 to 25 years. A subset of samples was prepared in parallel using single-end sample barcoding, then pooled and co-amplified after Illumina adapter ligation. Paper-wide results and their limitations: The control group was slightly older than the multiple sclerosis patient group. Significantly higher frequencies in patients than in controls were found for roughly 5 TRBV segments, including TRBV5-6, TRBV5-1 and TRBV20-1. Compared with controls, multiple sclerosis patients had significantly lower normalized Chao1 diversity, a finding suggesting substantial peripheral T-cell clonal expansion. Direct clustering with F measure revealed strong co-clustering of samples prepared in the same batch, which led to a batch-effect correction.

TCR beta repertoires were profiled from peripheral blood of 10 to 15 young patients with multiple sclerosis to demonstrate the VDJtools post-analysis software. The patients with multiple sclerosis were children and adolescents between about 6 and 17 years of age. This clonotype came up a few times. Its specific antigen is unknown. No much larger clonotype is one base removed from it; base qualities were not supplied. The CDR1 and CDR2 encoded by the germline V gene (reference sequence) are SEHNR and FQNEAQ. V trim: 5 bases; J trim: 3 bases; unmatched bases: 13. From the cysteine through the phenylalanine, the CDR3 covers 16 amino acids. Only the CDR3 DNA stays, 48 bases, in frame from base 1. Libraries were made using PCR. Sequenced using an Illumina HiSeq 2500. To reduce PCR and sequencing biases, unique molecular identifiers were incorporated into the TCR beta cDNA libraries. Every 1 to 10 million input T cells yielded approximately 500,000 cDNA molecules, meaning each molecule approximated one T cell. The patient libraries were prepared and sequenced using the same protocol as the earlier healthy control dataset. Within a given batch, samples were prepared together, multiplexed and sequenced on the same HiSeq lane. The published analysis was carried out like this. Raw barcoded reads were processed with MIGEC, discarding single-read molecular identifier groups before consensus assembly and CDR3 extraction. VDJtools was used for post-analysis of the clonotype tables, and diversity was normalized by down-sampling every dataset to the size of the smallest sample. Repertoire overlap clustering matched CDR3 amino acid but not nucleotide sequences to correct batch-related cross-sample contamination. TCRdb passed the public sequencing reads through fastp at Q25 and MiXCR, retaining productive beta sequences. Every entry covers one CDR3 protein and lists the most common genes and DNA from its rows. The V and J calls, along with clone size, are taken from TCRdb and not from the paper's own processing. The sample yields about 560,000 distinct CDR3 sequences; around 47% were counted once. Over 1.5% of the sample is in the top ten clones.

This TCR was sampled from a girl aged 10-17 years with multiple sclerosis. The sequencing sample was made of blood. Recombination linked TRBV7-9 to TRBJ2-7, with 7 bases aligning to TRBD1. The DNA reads TGTGCCAGCAGCAGGGCCGGGACAGCCGTGATCTACGAGCAGTACTTC. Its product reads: CASSRAGTAVIYEQYF.